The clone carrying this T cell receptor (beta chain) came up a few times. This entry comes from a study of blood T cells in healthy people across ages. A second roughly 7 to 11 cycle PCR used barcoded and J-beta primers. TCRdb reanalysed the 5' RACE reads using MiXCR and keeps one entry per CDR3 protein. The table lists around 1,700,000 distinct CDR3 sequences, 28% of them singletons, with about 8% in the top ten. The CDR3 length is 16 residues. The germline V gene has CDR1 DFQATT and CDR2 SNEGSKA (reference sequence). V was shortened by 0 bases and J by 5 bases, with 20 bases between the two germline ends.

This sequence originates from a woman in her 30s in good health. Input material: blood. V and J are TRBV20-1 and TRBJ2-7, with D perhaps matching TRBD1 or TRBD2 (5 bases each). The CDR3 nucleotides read TGCAGTGCTAGAGATCCAGAGCTCCGAGGGGTCCACGAGCAGTACTTC. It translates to CSARDPELRGVHEQYF.